A selection of T cell receptor beta chains follows, all from one sample in a study of control samples from healthy donors and cancer patients. The protocol was immunoSEQ multiplex PCR, while the TCRdb copy is restricted to in-frame clones and leaves out a portion. Here the sample spans 100,000 to 120,000 clones, 70% to 85% being singletons. Sequencing input: blood. These TCRs come from a man aged 18 to 35 in good health. Each CDR3 is given with its conserved first and last residue. The D gene is left open where the match is weak. Clone size is shown for a subset of rows, as once, few, many or a class of expanded clone.

CDR3 length: 17; V gene: TRBV2; J gene: TRBJ2-5; clone size: -; D gene: -; CDR3 DNA: TGTGCCAGCAGTGAAGCCCCAGGTAGGGGCTCGCAAGAGACCCAGTACTTC; CDR3 protein: CASSEAPGRGSQETQYF
CDR3 length: 15; V gene: TRBV27; J gene: TRBJ2-1; clone size: -; D gene: TRBD1; CDR3 DNA: TGTGCCAGCAGTACAGGACAGGGTAACTACAATGAGCAGTTCTTC; CDR3 protein: CASSTGQGNYNEQFF
CDR3 length: 15; V gene: TRBV4-1; J gene: TRBJ2-5; clone size: -; D gene: -; CDR3 DNA: TGCGCCAGCAGATTATTGGGGGGGGCCGGAGAGACCCAGTACTTC; CDR3 protein: CASRLLGGAGETQYF
CDR3 length: 13; V gene: TRBV6-6; J gene: TRBJ1-2; clone size: few; D gene: -; CDR3 DNA: TGTGCCAGCAGTCCCCACGGAGACTATGGCTACACCTTC; CDR3 protein: CASSPHGDYGYTF
CDR3 length: 15; V gene: TRBV10-3; J gene: TRBJ2-1; clone size: -; D gene: -; CDR3 DNA: TGTGCCATCAGTGAGCAACAGAACTCCTACAATGAGCAGTTCTTC; CDR3 protein: CAISEQQNSYNEQFF
CDR3 length: 16; V gene: TRBV7-9; J gene: TRBJ2-2; clone size: -; D gene: TRBD1; CDR3 DNA: TGTGCCACTCCGCCGTGGGGACAGGGAATCACCGGGGAGCTGTTTTTT; CDR3 protein: CATPPWGQGITGELFF
CDR3 length: 14; V gene: TRBV11-2; J gene: TRBJ1-3; clone size: -; D gene: -; CDR3 DNA: TGTGCCAGCAGCCCCACCAGTGCTGGAAACACCATATATTTT; CDR3 protein: CASSPTSAGNTIYF
CDR3 length: 18; V gene: TRBV4-3; J gene: TRBJ2-3; clone size: -; D gene: TRBD2; CDR3 DNA: TGCGCCAGCAGCCAAGGGACTAGCGGGGGGCCAAGCACAGATACGCAGTATTTT; CDR3 protein: CASSQGTSGGPSTDTQYF
CDR3 length: 16; V gene: TRBV28; J gene: TRBJ1-3; clone size: -; D gene: -; CDR3 DNA: TGTGCCAGCATCGGGGACGGGGGGAGCTCTGGAAACACCATATATTTT; CDR3 protein: CASIGDGGSSGNTIYF
CDR3 length: 13; V gene: TRBV6-5; J gene: TRBJ1-2; clone size: -; D gene: -; CDR3 DNA: TGTGCCAGCAGTTATCAGGGGAACTATGGCTACACCTTC; CDR3 protein: CASSYQGNYGYTF
CDR3 length: 15; V gene: TRBV9; J gene: TRBJ1-2; clone size: -; D gene: TRBD1; CDR3 DNA: TGTGCCAGCACCATAGGGGGCAGAGCTAACTATGGCTACACCTTC; CDR3 protein: CASTIGGRANYGYTF
CDR3 length: 14; V gene: TRBV28; J gene: TRBJ2-3; clone size: few; D gene: -; CDR3 DNA: TGTGCCAGCAGTTCTGGTCGGGAAACAGATACGCAGTATTTT; CDR3 protein: CASSSGRETDTQYF
CDR3 length: 16; V gene: TRBV9; J gene: TRBJ1-2; clone size: -; D gene: TRBD1; CDR3 DNA: TGTGCCAGCGCCGACAGGGGGTCCGAGTTTGACTATGGCTACACCTTC; CDR3 protein: CASADRGSEFDYGYTF
CDR3 length: 12; V gene: TRBV29-1; J gene: TRBJ1-2; clone size: -; D gene: -; CDR3 DNA: TGCAGCGCCGGCGGGGGTAGCTATGGCTACACCTTC; CDR3 protein: CSAGGGSYGYTF
CDR3 length: 15; V gene: TRBV19; J gene: TRBJ1-5; clone size: -; D gene: TRBD1; CDR3 DNA: TGTGCCAGTAGTGGACAGGGGGGGTTGAGTCAGCCCCAGCATTTT; CDR3 protein: CASSGQGGLSQPQHF
CDR3 length: 15; V gene: TRBV7-2; J gene: TRBJ2-1; clone size: once; D gene: TRBD2; CDR3 DNA: TGTGCCAGCAGGTCGGGACTAGCGGGGGCTACTGAGCAGTTCTTC; CDR3 protein: CASRSGLAGATEQFF
CDR3 length: 15; V gene: TRBV6-5; J gene: TRBJ2-1; clone size: -; D gene: TRBD1; CDR3 DNA: TGTGCCAGCAGGGCCGGGACAGATACCTACAATGAGCAGTTCTTC; CDR3 protein: CASRAGTDTYNEQFF
CDR3 length: 13; V gene: TRBV2; J gene: TRBJ2-3; clone size: few; D gene: TRBD2; CDR3 DNA: TGTGCCAGCTATATGATAGCGGGGGGAGGGCAGTATTTT; CDR3 protein: CASYMIAGGGQYF
CDR3 length: 12; V gene: TRBV3-1/TRBV3-2; J gene: TRBJ1-3; clone size: -; D gene: -; CDR3 DNA: TGTGCCAGCAGCCAAGATAGTTACACCATATATTTT; CDR3 protein: CASSQDSYTIYF
CDR3 length: 15; V gene: TRBV4-3; J gene: TRBJ2-7; clone size: -; D gene: -; CDR3 DNA: TGCGCCAGCAGCCAAGAGAACAGGGAATTTAGCGAGCAGTACTTC; CDR3 protein: CASSQENREFSEQYF
CDR3 length: 15; V gene: TRBV5-6; J gene: TRBJ1-1; clone size: -; D gene: TRBD1; CDR3 DNA: TGTGCCAGCAGCTTTTTAGGGACAGGGGACACTGAAGCTTTCTTT; CDR3 protein: CASSFLGTGDTEAFF
CDR3 length: 14; V gene: TRBV19; J gene: TRBJ1-5; clone size: -; D gene: TRBD1; CDR3 DNA: TGTGCCAGTACCGGGACAGGGGACTCTCGGCCCCAGCATTTT; CDR3 protein: CASTGTGDSRPQHF
CDR3 length: 13; V gene: TRBV6-5; J gene: TRBJ2-4; clone size: once; D gene: TRBD1; CDR3 DNA: TGTGCCACCCTAGGGGGCCCGAAAAACATTCAGTACTTC; CDR3 protein: CATLGGPKNIQYF
CDR3 length: 16; V gene: TRBV5-1; J gene: TRBJ1-2; clone size: few; D gene: TRBD1; CDR3 DNA: TGCGCCAGCAGCCCAGGGACAGGGGGTGTCGGCTATGGCTACACCTTC; CDR3 protein: CASSPGTGGVGYGYTF
CDR3 length: 14; V gene: TRBV6-1; J gene: TRBJ1-2; clone size: -; D gene: -; CDR3 DNA: TGTGCCAGCAGTGACCTTAGGGGGACGGATGGCTACACCTTC; CDR3 protein: CASSDLRGTDGYTF
CDR3 length: 13; V gene: TRBV10-3; J gene: TRBJ2-5; clone size: -; D gene: -; CDR3 DNA: TGTGCCATCAGCCCCGGGACCGAGGAGACCCAGTACTTC; CDR3 protein: CAISPGTEETQYF
CDR3 length: 20; V gene: TRBV6-1; J gene: TRBJ1-6; clone size: -; D gene: -; CDR3 DNA: TGTGCCAGCAGTGAATCGGGCCTCCGGGACACCTTCGGGCTTCATTCACCCCTCCACTTT; CDR3 protein: CASSESGLRDTFGLHSPLHF
CDR3 length: 11; V gene: TRBV20-1; J gene: TRBJ1-1; clone size: -; D gene: -; CDR3 DNA: TGCAGTGCTACACCCAACACTGAAGCTTTCTTT; CDR3 protein: CSATPNTEAFF
CDR3 length: 15; V gene: TRBV28; J gene: TRBJ2-6; clone size: -; D gene: -; CDR3 DNA: TGTGCCAGCGGGATACAGGGTCTCGGGGCCAACGTCCTGACTTTC; CDR3 protein: CASGIQGLGANVLTF
CDR3 length: 18; V gene: TRBV4-2; J gene: TRBJ2-1; clone size: -; D gene: TRBD2; CDR3 DNA: TGTGCCAGCAGCCTCCAGACTAGCGGGGGGACCTACACCAATGAGCAGTTCTTC; CDR3 protein: CASSLQTSGGTYTNEQFF
CDR3 length: 15; V gene: TRBV12-5; J gene: TRBJ2-3; clone size: -; D gene: -; CDR3 DNA: TGTGCTAGTGGCCCGGGAACAGGCCGCACAGATACGCAGTATTTT; CDR3 protein: CASGPGTGRTDTQYF
CDR3 length: 14; V gene: TRBV19; J gene: TRBJ1-2; clone size: -; D gene: TRBD1; CDR3 DNA: TGTGCCAGTAGTATTCCGGGACAGCTGAATGGCTACACCTTC; CDR3 protein: CASSIPGQLNGYTF
CDR3 length: 14; V gene: TRBV2; J gene: TRBJ1-6; clone size: -; D gene: TRBD1; CDR3 DNA: TGTGCCAGCAGCTACGACAGGGACAATTCACCCCTCCACTTT; CDR3 protein: CASSYDRDNSPLHF
CDR3 length: 15; V gene: TRBV10-3; J gene: TRBJ1-2; clone size: -; D gene: -; CDR3 DNA: TGTGCCATCAGGACCACAAACCTTCAGGGGATAGGCTACACCTTC; CDR3 protein: CAIRTTNLQGIGYTF
CDR3 length: 14; V gene: TRBV6-6; J gene: TRBJ2-5; clone size: -; D gene: -; CDR3 DNA: TGTGCCAGCAGCCCGTGGACAGAACAAGAGACCCAGTACTTC; CDR3 protein: CASSPWTEQETQYF
CDR3 length: 14; V gene: TRBV7-9; J gene: TRBJ1-5; clone size: few; D gene: -; CDR3 DNA: TGTGCCAGCAGCTTAGGGACCTTTAATCAGCCCCAGCATTTT; CDR3 protein: CASSLGTFNQPQHF
CDR3 length: 15; V gene: TRBV7-9; J gene: TRBJ1-2; clone size: -; D gene: -; CDR3 DNA: TGTGCCAGCAGCTTACCAAAGTCCGGAGCTTCTGGCTACACCTTC; CDR3 protein: CASSLPKSGASGYTF
CDR3 length: 14; V gene: TRBV10-3; J gene: TRBJ1-2; clone size: few; D gene: -; CDR3 DNA: TGTGCCATCAGGGGAGCTGGGGTTAACTATGGCTACACCTTC; CDR3 protein: CAIRGAGVNYGYTF
CDR3 length: 15; V gene: TRBV3-1/TRBV3-2; J gene: TRBJ1-5; clone size: -; D gene: TRBD1; CDR3 DNA: TGTGCCAGCAGCCAACGGACAGGGCGAAGTCAGCCCCAGCATTTT; CDR3 protein: CASSQRTGRSQPQHF
CDR3 length: 14; V gene: TRBV5-4; J gene: TRBJ2-1; clone size: -; D gene: TRBD2; CDR3 DNA: TGTGCCAGCAGCTTGGAAGGGACTAGCAATGAGCAGTTCTTC; CDR3 protein: CASSLEGTSNEQFF
CDR3 length: 13; V gene: TRBV29-1; J gene: TRBJ1-1; clone size: -; D gene: -; CDR3 DNA: TGCAGCGTTGAAGGCCGTGGGGACTTTGAAGCTTTCTTT; CDR3 protein: CSVEGRGDFEAFF